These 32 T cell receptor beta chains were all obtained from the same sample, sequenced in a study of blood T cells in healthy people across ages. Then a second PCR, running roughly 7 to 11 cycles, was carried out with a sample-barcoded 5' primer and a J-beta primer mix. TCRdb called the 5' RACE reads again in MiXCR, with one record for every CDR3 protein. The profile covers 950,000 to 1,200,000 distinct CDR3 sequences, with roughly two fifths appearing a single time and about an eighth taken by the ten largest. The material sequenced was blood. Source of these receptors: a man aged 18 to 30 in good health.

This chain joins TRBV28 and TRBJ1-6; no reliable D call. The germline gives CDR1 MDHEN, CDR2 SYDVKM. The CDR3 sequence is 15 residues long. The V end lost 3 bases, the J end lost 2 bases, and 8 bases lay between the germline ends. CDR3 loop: CASSFLATYNSPLHF. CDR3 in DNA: TGTGCCAGCAGTTTTTTGGCGACCTATAATTCACCCCTCCACTTT.

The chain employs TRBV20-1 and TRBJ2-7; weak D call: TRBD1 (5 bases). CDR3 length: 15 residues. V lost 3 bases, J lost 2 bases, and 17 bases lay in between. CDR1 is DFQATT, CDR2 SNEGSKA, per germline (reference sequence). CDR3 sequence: CSARDRQRNTYEQYF. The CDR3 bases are TGCAGTGCTAGGGACCGACAGCGCAATACCTACGAGCAGTACTTC.

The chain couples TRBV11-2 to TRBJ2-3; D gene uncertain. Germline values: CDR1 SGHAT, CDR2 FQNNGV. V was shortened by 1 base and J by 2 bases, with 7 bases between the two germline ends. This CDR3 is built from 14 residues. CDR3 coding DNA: TGTGCCAGCAGCTTAGGGACGTTCACAGATACGCAGTATTTT. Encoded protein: CASSLGTFTDTQYF.

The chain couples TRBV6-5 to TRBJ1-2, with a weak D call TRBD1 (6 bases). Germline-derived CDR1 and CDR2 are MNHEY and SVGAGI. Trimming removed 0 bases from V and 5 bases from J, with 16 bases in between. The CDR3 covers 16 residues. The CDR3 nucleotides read TGTGCCAGCAGTTACTCTTCGGGGGGCGAACTATATGGCTACACCTTC. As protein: CASSYSSGGELYGYTF.

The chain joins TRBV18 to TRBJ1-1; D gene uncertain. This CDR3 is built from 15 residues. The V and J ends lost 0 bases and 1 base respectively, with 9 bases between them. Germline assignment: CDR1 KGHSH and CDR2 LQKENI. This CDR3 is CASSPPHRTNTEAFF. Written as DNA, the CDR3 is TGTGCCAGCTCACCACCGCACAGAACGAACACTGAAGCTTTCTTT.

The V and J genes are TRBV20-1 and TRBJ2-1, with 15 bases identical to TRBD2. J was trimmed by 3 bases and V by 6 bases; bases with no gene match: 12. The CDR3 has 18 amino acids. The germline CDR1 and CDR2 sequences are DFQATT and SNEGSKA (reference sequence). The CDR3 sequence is CSAGEGLAGGLSYNEQFF. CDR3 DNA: TGCAGTGCAGGGGAGGGACTAGCGGGGGGCCTCAGCTACAATGAGCAGTTCTTC.

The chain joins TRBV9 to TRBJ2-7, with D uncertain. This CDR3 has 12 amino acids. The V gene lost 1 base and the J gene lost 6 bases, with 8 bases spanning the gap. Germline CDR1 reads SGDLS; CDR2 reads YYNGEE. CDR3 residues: CASSVTQGEQYF. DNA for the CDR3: TGTGCCAGCAGCGTAACCCAAGGCGAGCAGTACTTC.

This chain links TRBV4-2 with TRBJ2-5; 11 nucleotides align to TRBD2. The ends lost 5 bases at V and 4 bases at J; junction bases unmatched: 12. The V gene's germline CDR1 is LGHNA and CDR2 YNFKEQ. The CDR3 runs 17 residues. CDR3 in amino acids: CASSILPGLAGGETQYF. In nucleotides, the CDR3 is TGTGCCAGCAGCATCCTTCCGGGGCTAGCGGGGGGAGAGACCCAGTACTTC.

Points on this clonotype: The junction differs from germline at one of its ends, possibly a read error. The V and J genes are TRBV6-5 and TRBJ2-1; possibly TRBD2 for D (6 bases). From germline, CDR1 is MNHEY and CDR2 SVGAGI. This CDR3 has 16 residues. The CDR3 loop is CTSSYSAGRDSGEQFF. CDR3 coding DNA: TGTACCAGCAGTTATTCGGCAGGCCGGGATAGCGGTGAGCAGTTCTTC.

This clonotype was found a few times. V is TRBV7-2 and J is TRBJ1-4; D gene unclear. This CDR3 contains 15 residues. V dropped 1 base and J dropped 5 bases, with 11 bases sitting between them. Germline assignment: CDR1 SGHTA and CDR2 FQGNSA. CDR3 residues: CASSLEAASNEKLFF. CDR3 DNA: TGTGCCAGCAGCTTAGAGGCGGCTTCAAATGAAAAACTGTTTTTT.

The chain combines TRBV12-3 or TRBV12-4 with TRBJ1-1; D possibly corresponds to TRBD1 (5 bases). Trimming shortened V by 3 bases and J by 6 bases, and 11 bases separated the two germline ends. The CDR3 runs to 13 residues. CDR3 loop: CASSFHGGAEAFF. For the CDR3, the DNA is TGTGCCAGCAGTTTCCACGGAGGGGCTGAAGCTTTCTTT.

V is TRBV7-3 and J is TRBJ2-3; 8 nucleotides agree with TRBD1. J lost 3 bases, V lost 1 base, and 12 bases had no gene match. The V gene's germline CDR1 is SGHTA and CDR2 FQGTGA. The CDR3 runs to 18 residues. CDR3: CASSLRWGRGLGTDTQYF. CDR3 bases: TGTGCCAGCAGCTTAAGGTGGGGCAGGGGGCTTGGAACAGATACGCAGTATTTT.

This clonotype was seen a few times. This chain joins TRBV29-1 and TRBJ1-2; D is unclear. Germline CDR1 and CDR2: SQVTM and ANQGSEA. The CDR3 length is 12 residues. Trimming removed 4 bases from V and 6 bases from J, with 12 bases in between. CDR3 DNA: TGCAGCGTTGGGGGAAGGCAGGATGGCTACACCTTC. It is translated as CSVGGRQDGYTF. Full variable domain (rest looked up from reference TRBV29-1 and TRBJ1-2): SAVISQKPSRDICQRGTSLTIQCQVDSQVTMMFWYRQQPGQSLTLIATANQGSEATYESGFVIDKFPISRPNLTFSTLTVSNMSPEDSSIYLCSVGGRQDGYTFGSGTRLTVV.

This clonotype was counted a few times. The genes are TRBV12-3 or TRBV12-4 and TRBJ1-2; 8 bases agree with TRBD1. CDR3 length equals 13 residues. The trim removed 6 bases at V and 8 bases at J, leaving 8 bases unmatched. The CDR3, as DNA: TGTGCCAGCAGGCAGGACAGGGCTCAAGGCTACACCTTC. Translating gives CASRQDRAQGYTF.

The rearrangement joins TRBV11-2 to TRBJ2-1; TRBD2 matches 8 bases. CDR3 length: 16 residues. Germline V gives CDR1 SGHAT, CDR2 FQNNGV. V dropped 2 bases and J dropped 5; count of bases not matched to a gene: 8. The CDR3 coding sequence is TGTGCCAGCAGCTTACGGTCCGCGGGGGGTGACAATGAGCAGTTCTTC. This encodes CASSLRSAGGDNEQFF.

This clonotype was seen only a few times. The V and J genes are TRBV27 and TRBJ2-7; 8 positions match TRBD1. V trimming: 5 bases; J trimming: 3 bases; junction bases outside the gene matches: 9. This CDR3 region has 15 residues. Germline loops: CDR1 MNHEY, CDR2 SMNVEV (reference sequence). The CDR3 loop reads CASSSPDRGFYEQYF. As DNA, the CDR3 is TGTGCCAGCAGTAGCCCTGACAGGGGCTTCTACGAGCAGTACTTC.

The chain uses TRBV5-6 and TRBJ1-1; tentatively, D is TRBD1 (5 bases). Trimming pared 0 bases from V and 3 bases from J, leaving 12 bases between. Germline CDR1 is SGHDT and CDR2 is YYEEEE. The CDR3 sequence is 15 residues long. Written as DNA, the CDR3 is TGTGCCAGCAGCTTGGAAGAGGGGTGGTACACTGAAGCTTTCTTT. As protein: CASSLEEGWYTEAFF.

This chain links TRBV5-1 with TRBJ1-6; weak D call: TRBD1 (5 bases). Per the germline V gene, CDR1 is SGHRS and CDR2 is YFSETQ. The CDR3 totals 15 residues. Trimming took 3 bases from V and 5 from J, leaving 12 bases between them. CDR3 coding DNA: TGCGCCAGCAGCTGGGCGGGACCGGATAATTCACCCCTCCACTTT. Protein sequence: CASSWAGPDNSPLHF.

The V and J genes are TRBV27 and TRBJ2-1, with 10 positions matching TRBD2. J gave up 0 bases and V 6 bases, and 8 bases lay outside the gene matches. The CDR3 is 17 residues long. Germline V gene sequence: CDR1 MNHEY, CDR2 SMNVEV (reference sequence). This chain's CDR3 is CASSPYSGGASYNEQFF. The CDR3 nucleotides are TGTGCCAGCAGCCCATACAGCGGGGGGGCCTCCTACAATGAGCAGTTCTTC.

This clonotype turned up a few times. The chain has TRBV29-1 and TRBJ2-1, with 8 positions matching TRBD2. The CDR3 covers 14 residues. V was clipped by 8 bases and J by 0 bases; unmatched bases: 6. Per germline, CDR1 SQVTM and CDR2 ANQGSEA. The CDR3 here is CSYRLAGSYNEQFF. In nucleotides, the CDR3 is TGCAGCTATAGGCTAGCGGGCTCCTACAATGAGCAGTTCTTC.

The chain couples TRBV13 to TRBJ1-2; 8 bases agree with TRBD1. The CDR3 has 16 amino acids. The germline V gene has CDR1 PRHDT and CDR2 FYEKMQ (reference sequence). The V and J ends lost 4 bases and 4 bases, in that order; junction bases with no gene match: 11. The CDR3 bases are TGTGCCAGCAGCTCGAGGGGAGGACAGGGAGTCTATGGCTACACCTTC. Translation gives CASSSRGGQGVYGYTF.

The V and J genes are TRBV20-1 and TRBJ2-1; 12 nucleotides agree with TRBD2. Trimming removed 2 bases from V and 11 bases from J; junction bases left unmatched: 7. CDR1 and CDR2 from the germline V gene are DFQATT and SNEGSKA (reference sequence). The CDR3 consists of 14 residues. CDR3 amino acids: CSARPGTSGHKQFF. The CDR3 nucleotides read TGCAGTGCTAGACCAGGGACTAGCGGGCACAAGCAGTTCTTC.

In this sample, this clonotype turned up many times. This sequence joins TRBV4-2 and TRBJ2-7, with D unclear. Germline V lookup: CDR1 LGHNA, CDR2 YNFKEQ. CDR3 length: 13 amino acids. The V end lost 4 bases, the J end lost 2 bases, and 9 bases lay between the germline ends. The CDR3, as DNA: TGTGCCAGCAGCCCGACGGATACCTACGAGCAGTACTTC. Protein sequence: CASSPTDTYEQYF.

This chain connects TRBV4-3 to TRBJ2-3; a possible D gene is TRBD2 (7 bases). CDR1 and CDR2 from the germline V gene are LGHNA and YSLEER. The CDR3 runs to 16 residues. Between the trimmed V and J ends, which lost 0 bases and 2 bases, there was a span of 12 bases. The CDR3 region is CASSQDRAGATDTQYF. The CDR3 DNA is TGCGCCAGCAGCCAAGATAGGGCGGGGGCCACAGATACGCAGTATTTT.

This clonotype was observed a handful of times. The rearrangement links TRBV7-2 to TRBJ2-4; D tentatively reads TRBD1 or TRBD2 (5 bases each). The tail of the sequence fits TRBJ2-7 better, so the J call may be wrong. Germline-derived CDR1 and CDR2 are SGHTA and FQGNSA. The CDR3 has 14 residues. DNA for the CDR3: TGTGCCAGCAGCCCAGTAGAGGGGCCTTACGAGCAGTACTTC. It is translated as CASSPVEGPYEQYF.

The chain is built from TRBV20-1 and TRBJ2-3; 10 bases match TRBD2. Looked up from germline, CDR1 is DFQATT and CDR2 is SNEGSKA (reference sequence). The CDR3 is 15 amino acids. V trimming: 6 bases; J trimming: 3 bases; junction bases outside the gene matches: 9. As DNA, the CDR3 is TGCAGTGCGGTTCGGTCTAGCGGGGGAACAGATACGCAGTATTTT. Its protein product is CSAVRSSGGTDTQYF.

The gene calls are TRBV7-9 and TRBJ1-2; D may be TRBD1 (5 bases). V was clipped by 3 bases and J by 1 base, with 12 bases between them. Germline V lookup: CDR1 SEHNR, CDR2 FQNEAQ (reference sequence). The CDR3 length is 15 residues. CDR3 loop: CASSLQWTINYGYTF. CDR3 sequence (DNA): TGTGCCAGCAGCTTGCAGTGGACAATTAACTATGGCTACACCTTC. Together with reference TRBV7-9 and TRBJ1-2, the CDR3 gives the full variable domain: DTGVSQNPRHKITKRGQNVTFRCDPISEHNRLYWYRQTLGQGPEFLTYFQNEAQLEKSRLLSDRFSAERPKGSFSTLEIQRTEQGDSAMYLCASSLQWTINYGYTFGSGTRLTVV.

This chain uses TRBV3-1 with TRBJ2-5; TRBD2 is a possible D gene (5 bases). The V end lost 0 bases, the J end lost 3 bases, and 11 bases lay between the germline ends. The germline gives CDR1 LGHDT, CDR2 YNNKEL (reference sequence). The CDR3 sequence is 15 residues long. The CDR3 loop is CASSQDGLPKETQYF. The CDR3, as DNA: TGTGCCAGCAGCCAAGATGGACTCCCGAAAGAGACCCAGTACTTC.

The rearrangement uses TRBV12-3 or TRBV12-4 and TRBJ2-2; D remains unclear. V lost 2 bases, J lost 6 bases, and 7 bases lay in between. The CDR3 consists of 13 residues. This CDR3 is CASSLRYPGELFF. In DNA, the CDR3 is TGTGCCAGCAGTTTACGGTACCCCGGGGAGCTGTTTTTT.

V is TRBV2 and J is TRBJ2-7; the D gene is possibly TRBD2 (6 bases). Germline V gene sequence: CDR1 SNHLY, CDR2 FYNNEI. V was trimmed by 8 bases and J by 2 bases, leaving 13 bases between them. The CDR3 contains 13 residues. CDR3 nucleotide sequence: TGTGCCAGCCCCAGCGGGCCTACCTACGAGCAGTACTTC. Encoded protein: CASPSGPTYEQYF.

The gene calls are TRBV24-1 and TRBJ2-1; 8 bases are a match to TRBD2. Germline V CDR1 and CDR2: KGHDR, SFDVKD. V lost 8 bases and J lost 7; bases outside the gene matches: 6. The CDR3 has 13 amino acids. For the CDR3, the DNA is TGTGCCACCACGGGGGGGCCGTGGAATGAGCAGTTCTTC. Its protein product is CATTGGPWNEQFF.

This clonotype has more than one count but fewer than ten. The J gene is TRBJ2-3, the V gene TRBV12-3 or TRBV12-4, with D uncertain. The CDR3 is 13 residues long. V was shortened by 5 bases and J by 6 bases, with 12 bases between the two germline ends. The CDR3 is CASSLMVRDTQYF. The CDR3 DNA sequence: TGTGCCAGCAGTCTCATGGTCCGTGATACGCAGTATTTT.